This TCR beta chain came from a study of T-cell memory formation after mild COVID-19. Whole-study results and caveats: Researchers report contracting CD4+ clones mostly in CM and EM, with CD8+ clones in EMRA. Confirmation was lacking for SARS-CoV-2 specificity of second-wave clones that peaked on day 37.

Germline CDR1 DFQATT, CDR2 SNEGSKA (reference sequence). V lost 3 bases, J lost 3 bases, and 5 bases stayed unmatched. The CDR3 sequence is 13 residues long. This clonotype was seen at least ten times. The antigen remains unidentified. With constant-segment primers, 5'RACE yielded cDNA libraries of TCR alpha and TCR beta that carried sample barcodes and UMIs. Each CDR3 protein is one row after TCRdb ran MiXCR on the 5' RACE reads. The sample carries about half a million distinct CDR3 sequences, over 15% recorded once. The sample consisted of PBMCs or a T cell subset sorted from them (not recorded which). The rearrangement joins TRBV20-1 to TRBJ2-7, with 7 bases identical to TRBD1. The sequence was obtained from an adult woman who had mild COVID-19 (a few samples of this study predate the infection). Cell type and time point are not known. DNA of the CDR3: TGCAGTGCTAGGGACAGGCCCCGCTACGAGCAGTACTTC. It translates to CSARDRPRYEQYF.